One sample yielded the 31 T cell receptor beta chains listed below, sequenced in a study of blood T cell repertoires in COVID-19. Repertoires were generated with immunoSEQ multiplex PCR, while TCRdb's copy carries only in-frame clones and drops some. The top ten clones hold around 3% of a sample with roughly 220,000 clones, roughly 81% of them seen once. Sequenced: peripheral blood. The receptors originated from a man aged 50-59 years who had recovered from COVID-19.

The V and J genes are TRBV3-1 (or the pseudogene TRBV3-2) and TRBJ1-1; TRBD1 might be the D (6 bases). V gave up 2 bases and J gave up 11 bases, with 15 bases separating them. Per the germline V gene, CDR1 is LGHDT and CDR2 is YNNKEL (reference sequence). The CDR3 contains 13 residues. The chain's CDR3 is CASSQSFGGGAFF. In nucleotides, the CDR3 is TGTGCCAGCAGCCAATCGTTTGGGGGCGGCGCTTTCTTT.

CDR3 residues: CASGLASGTYEQYF. In DNA, the CDR3 is TGTGCTAGTGGTTTGGCTAGCGGGACCTACGAGCAGTACTTC. The rearrangement links TRBV12-5 to TRBJ2-7; 9 bases align to TRBD2. The CDR3 length is 14 residues. CDR1 and CDR2 (germline): LGHNT, FRNRAP. Losses at the gene ends were 1 base for V and 2 bases for J; bases not matched to a gene: 0.

This sequence joins TRBV18 and TRBJ1-4, with TRBD1 matching over 10 bases. Germline V gene lookup returns CDR1 KGHSH and CDR2 LQKENI. Unmatched junction bases numbered 9, after V lost 6 bases and J lost 8 bases. The CDR3 is 15 residues long. The CDR3 DNA is TGTGCCAGCTCCCTGCCCGGGACAGGGGAGGAAAAACTGTTTTTT. This translates into CASSLPGTGEEKLFF. The variable domain in full, completed from reference TRBV18 and TRBJ1-4, reads NAGVMQNPRHLVRRRGQEARLRCSPMKGHSHVYWYRQLPEEGLKFMVYLQKENIIDESGMPKERFSAEFPKEGPSILRIQQVVRGDSAAYFCASSLPGTGEEKLFFGSGTQLSVL.

The chain recombines TRBV15 with TRBJ2-3; 10 bases align to TRBD1. Germline lookup yields CDR1 LNHNV and CDR2 YYDKDF (reference sequence). Trimming removed 3 bases from V and 6 bases from J; junction bases left unmatched: 9. This CDR3 contains 16 residues. CDR3 protein: CATSRGPGQGWDTQYF. The CDR3 DNA sequence: TGTGCCACCAGCAGGGGACCGGGACAGGGGTGGGATACGCAGTATTTT.

The DNA for the CDR3 is TGTGCCAGCAGCCGCCGACAGGGGGGCACAGATACGCAGTATTTT. As protein: CASSRRQGGTDTQYF. V gene TRBV14 combines with J gene TRBJ2-3; 9 bases fit TRBD1. This CDR3 comprises 15 residues. Germline values: CDR1 SGHDN, CDR2 FVKESK. The J segment lost 1 base and the V segment lost 4 bases, leaving 3 bases of the junction unmatched.

The gene calls are TRBV6-5 and TRBJ1-5; D possibly corresponds to TRBD1 (6 bases). V lost 7 bases, J lost 7 bases, and 20 bases lay in between. This CDR3 is built from 15 residues. Germline CDR1 reads MNHEY; CDR2 reads SVGAGI. The CDR3 DNA follows: TGTGCCAGCATTCCGTTACCAGGGGTGAGCCAGCCCCAGCATTTT. Its translation: CASIPLPGVSQPQHF.

This sequence joins TRBV5-1 and TRBJ2-2; TRBD2 matches 8 bases. This CDR3 is built from 16 residues. J gave up 0 bases and V 0 bases, and 1 base lay outside the gene matches. Germline CDR1 and CDR2: SGHRS and YFSETQ. Here the CDR3 reads CASSLVAGPNTGELFF. CDR3 bases: TGCGCCAGCAGCTTGGTAGCGGGGCCGAACACCGGGGAGCTGTTTTTT.

Note on this clone: The same CDR3 can be traced to other DNA sequences in this sample. This rearrangement joins TRBV24-1 to TRBJ2-7; D perhaps matches TRBD1 (5 bases). Deletions cut 4 bases from V and 4 bases from J, with 7 bases between. Per germline, CDR1 KGHDR and CDR2 SFDVKD. The CDR3 sequence is 12 residues long. The CDR3 DNA reads as TGTGCCACCAGTGACCAGGGTTACGAGCAGTACTTC. This translates into CATSDQGYEQYF.

This rearrangement joins TRBV11-2 to TRBJ2-3, with D possibly matching TRBD2 (6 bases). This CDR3 is built from 16 residues. Between the trimmed V and J ends, which lost 0 bases and 7 bases, there was a span of 17 bases. Germline loops: CDR1 SGHAT, CDR2 FQNNGV. The CDR3 region has the DNA TGTGCCAGCAGCTTAGAAGTGGGGACTTTAAGTCATACGCAGTATTTT. Translating gives CASSLEVGTLSHTQYF.

The V call is TRBV5-6, the J call TRBJ2-7; a weak D match, TRBD1 (5 bases). The CDR3 totals 13 residues. The V end lost 4 bases, the J end lost 6 bases, and 14 bases lay between the germline ends. The germline V gene has CDR1 SGHDT and CDR2 YYEEEE. The CDR3 sequence is CASSPRRGSEQYF. The CDR3 nucleotides are TGTGCCAGCAGCCCGCGAAGGGGTTCCGAGCAGTACTTC.

The chain carries TRBV28 and TRBJ1-2, with 12 bases lining up with TRBD1. V dropped 5 bases and J dropped 8; count of bases not matched to a gene: 9. The CDR3 extends over 15 amino acids. CDR1 MDHEN and CDR2 SYDVKM come from the germline V gene. This CDR3 reads CASSRPGTGGGGYTF. The CDR3 DNA reads as TGTGCCAGCAGTCGTCCCGGGACAGGGGGCGGGGGCTACACCTTC.

This clone was seen a handful of times. This rearrangement joins TRBV5-5 to TRBJ1-1; D remains ambiguous. The CDR3 runs to 12 residues. The V gene's germline CDR1 is SGHKS and CDR2 YYEKEE (reference sequence). The germline V and J ends were trimmed by 2 bases and 7 bases, with 9 bases remaining between them. This chain's CDR3 is CASSFTVSEAFF. Written as DNA, the CDR3 is TGTGCCAGCAGCTTCACAGTGAGTGAAGCTTTCTTT. Full variable domain (missing parts from reference TRBV5-5 and TRBJ1-1): DAGVTQSPTHLIKTRGQQVTLRCSPISGHKSVSWYQQVLGQGPQFIFQYYEKEERGRGNFPDRFSARQFPNYSSELNVNALLLGDSALYLCASSFTVSEAFFGQGTRLTVV.

This chain links TRBV6-4 with TRBJ1-6; tentatively, D is TRBD1 (5 bases). Germline CDR1 MRHNA, CDR2 SNTAGT. The CDR3 contains 14 residues. V was pared by 6 bases and J by 7 bases, with 13 bases between. CDR3 in DNA: TGTGCCAGCAGCTTGGACGGGGGGAATTCACCCCTCCACTTT. This translates into CASSLDGGNSPLHF.

The rearrangement joins TRBV27 to TRBJ1-2, with 9 bases identical to TRBD1. The germline CDR1 and CDR2 sequences are MNHEY and SMNVEV (reference sequence). The J segment lost 7 bases and the V segment lost 4 bases, leaving 10 bases of the junction unmatched. CDR3 length: 15 amino acids. CDR3 in amino acids: CASSSPGQGRGGYTF. CDR3 coding DNA: TGTGCCAGCAGTTCCCCGGGACAGGGCAGAGGTGGCTACACCTTC.

The chain is built from TRBV19 and TRBJ2-1, with 9 nucleotides matching TRBD1. Germline-derived CDR1 and CDR2 are LNHDA and SQIVND (reference sequence). V gave up 4 bases and J gave up 4 bases; unmatched junction bases: 8. The CDR3 spans 16 residues. This CDR3 is CASSKNGQGFYNEQFF. CDR3 in DNA: TGTGCCAGTAGTAAAAACGGACAGGGGTTTTACAATGAGCAGTTCTTC.

This clone showed up just once. The chain employs TRBV4-2 and TRBJ2-1; TRBD2 matches 9 bases. CDR1 is LGHNA, CDR2 YNFKEQ, per germline. V shed 0 bases and J 6 bases; nucleotides not matched to a gene: 3. This CDR3 comprises 15 residues. CDR3 DNA: TGTGCCAGCAGCCAAGAAGGGACTAGCCGCAATGAGCAGTTCTTC. Translation gives CASSQEGTSRNEQFF.

The chain is built from TRBV6-5 and TRBJ1-1; 11 bases are shared with TRBD1. The ends lost 2 bases at V and 10 bases at J; junction bases unmatched: 12. The germline CDR1 and CDR2 sequences are MNHEY and SVGAGI. The CDR3 is made up of 16 amino acids. The CDR3, as DNA: TGTGCCAGCAGTTACCCAAACCCGGGACAGGGGGAGGCAGCTTTCTTT. Translated, it gives CASSYPNPGQGEAAFF.

The chain joins TRBV11-2 to TRBJ2-7, with D tentatively TRBD1 (5 bases). Germline V gene sequence: CDR1 SGHAT, CDR2 FQNNGV. V lost 5 bases and J 2 bases, leaving 16 bases between the germline ends. The CDR3 contains 15 residues. DNA for the CDR3: TGTGCCAGCAGCCCAGGGTTTAAGGTTACCTACGAGCAGTACTTC. Residues: CASSPGFKVTYEQYF. The entire variable domain, with the rest obtained from reference TRBV11-2 and TRBJ2-7, is as follows: EAGVAQSPRYKIIEKRQSVAFWCNPISGHATLYWYQQILGQGPKLLIQFQNNGVVDDSQLPKDRFSAERLKGVDSTLKIQPAKLEDSAVYLCASSPGFKVTYEQYFGPGTRLTVT.

The chain couples TRBV7-9 to TRBJ2-3; 7 bases match TRBD1. J was trimmed by 5 bases and V by 1 base; bases with no gene match: 15. The germline V gene encodes CDR1 SEHNR and CDR2 FQNEAQ (reference sequence). The CDR3 spans 18 residues. As DNA, the CDR3 is TGTGCCAGCAGCTTAGAGGGGACAGAGCGATACCTGGGAGATACGCAGTATTTT. Residues: CASSLEGTERYLGDTQYF.

The chain couples TRBV5-1 to TRBJ2-7, with D unresolved. The V gene's germline CDR1 is SGHRS and CDR2 YFSETQ. This CDR3 contains 15 residues. V lost 0 bases to trimming and J lost 0 bases, with 10 bases between them. CDR3 sequence: CASSLEALSSYEQYF. CDR3 DNA: TGCGCCAGCAGCTTGGAAGCGCTAAGCTCCTACGAGCAGTACTTC.

The V gene is TRBV30, the J gene TRBJ1-5, with TRBD1 matching 7 bases. CDR3 size: 16 residues. Trimming cost V 2 bases and J 3 bases; bases outside gene matches: 10. Germline CDR1 GTSNPN, CDR2 SVGIG (reference sequence). The CDR3 spells CAWSPRTGAFNQPQHF. The CDR3 DNA is TGTGCCTGGAGTCCTCGGACAGGCGCGTTCAATCAGCCCCAGCATTTT.

This sequence joins TRBV6-1 and TRBJ2-6, with D possibly matching TRBD2 (5 bases). CDR3 length: 14 residues. The V gene's germline CDR1 is MNHNS and CDR2 SASEGT. Trimming removed 1 base from V and 6 bases from J, with 7 bases in between. The chain's CDR3 is CASSEGTLANVLTF. CDR3 nucleotides: TGTGCCAGCAGTGAAGGGACTCTGGCCAACGTCCTGACTTTC.

The chain uses TRBV3-1 (or the pseudogene TRBV3-2) and TRBJ1-1; D gene ambiguous. The germline V gene encodes CDR1 LGHDT and CDR2 YNNKEL (reference sequence). The V end lost 1 base, the J end lost 7 bases, and 13 bases lay between the germline ends. This CDR3 is built from 14 residues. The CDR3 is CASSQGDAVREAFF. The CDR3 DNA sequence: TGTGCCAGCAGCCAAGGTGATGCGGTCCGTGAAGCTTTCTTT.

The J gene is TRBJ1-2, the V gene TRBV27; 9 bases are shared with TRBD1. Germline CDR1 reads MNHEY; CDR2 reads SMNVEV (reference sequence). The CDR3 runs 15 residues. With 5 bases clipped from V and 5 bases from J, the junction kept 9 bases outside the gene matches. The CDR3 reads CASSPWTGDRYGYTF. The DNA of the CDR3 is TGTGCCAGCAGTCCCTGGACAGGGGACCGGTATGGCTACACCTTC.

The V gene is TRBV14, the J gene TRBJ2-1; TRBD1 matches 9 bases. The CDR3 sequence is 16 residues long. Trimming removed 0 bases from V and 11 bases from J; junction bases left unmatched: 11. CDR1 is SGHDN, CDR2 FVKESK, per germline. The CDR3 loop is CASSQDWDRVNPKQFF. CDR3 in DNA: TGTGCCAGCAGCCAAGATTGGGACAGGGTAAACCCAAAGCAGTTCTTC.

CDR3 sequence: CATSGGGADEKLFF. CDR3 DNA sequence: TGCGCCACCTCAGGAGGGGGGGCCGATGAAAAACTGTTTTTT. The J gene is TRBJ1-4, the V gene TRBV5-1; the D gene is possibly TRBD1 (6 bases). The germline V and J ends were trimmed by 9 bases and 6 bases, with 18 bases remaining between them. CDR1 is SGHRS and CDR2 is YFSETQ in the germline V gene. This CDR3 comprises 14 residues.

This clone was counted a single time. The V gene is TRBV5-1, the J gene TRBJ2-3; TRBD2 aligns across 8 bases. V dropped 4 bases and J dropped 7; count of bases not matched to a gene: 14. Germline lookup yields CDR1 SGHRS and CDR2 YFSETQ. The CDR3 covers 16 residues. CDR3: CASSHRSGRYENTQYF. The CDR3 region has the DNA TGCGCCAGCAGCCACAGGAGCGGGAGATATGAGAATACGCAGTATTTT.

The V call is TRBV27, the J call TRBJ1-5, with TRBD1 as a possible D gene (5 bases). Trimming took off 5 bases at V and 3 bases at J, with 14 bases between the two ends. CDR3 size: 15 residues. From germline, CDR1 is MNHEY and CDR2 SMNVEV (reference sequence). The CDR3 DNA sequence: TGTGCCAGCAGTCCATTTCAGGGCTACAATCAGCCCCAGCATTTT. Residues: CASSPFQGYNQPQHF.

CDR3 bases: TGTGCCAGCAGTTACACCAGGGCCCGGGATCAGCCCCAGCATTTT. This codes for CASSYTRARDQPQHF. The rearrangement joins TRBV6-5 to TRBJ1-5; TRBD1 might be the D (5 bases). Germline V lookup: CDR1 MNHEY, CDR2 SVGAGI. This CDR3 is built from 15 residues. V was clipped by 2 bases and J by 5 bases, with 13 bases between them.

The rearrangement joins TRBV6-2 or TRBV6-3 to TRBJ1-5, with 7 bases aligning to TRBD1. This CDR3 has 14 amino acids. The germline V gene encodes CDR1 MNHEY and CDR2 SVGEGT. J gave up 2 bases and V 6 bases, and 4 bases lay outside the gene matches. The CDR3 sequence: CASSRQGGNQPQHF. Written as DNA, the CDR3 is TGTGCCAGCAGCAGACAGGGTGGCAATCAGCCCCAGCATTTT.

V gene TRBV15 combines with J gene TRBJ2-7; possibly TRBD2 for D (5 bases). This CDR3 has 14 amino acids. The ends were cut back, 0 bases at V and 5 bases at J, with 11 bases in the middle. Germline V gene lookup returns CDR1 LNHNV and CDR2 YYDKDF (reference sequence). CDR3: CATSRDPWGDEQYF. Written as DNA, the CDR3 is TGTGCCACCAGCAGAGATCCGTGGGGAGACGAGCAGTACTTC.